One T cell receptor (beta chain) is described in this entry. These data originate in a study of control samples from healthy donors and cancer patients. V lost 4 bases to trimming and J lost 2 bases; unmatched junction nucleotides: 0. The CDR3 has 13 amino acids. Germline V gene sequence: CDR1 SGHAT, CDR2 FQNNGV. Generated by immunoSEQ multiplex PCR, the TCRdb table keeps only in-frame clones and is missing some. This table has under 450,000 clones, around 90% appearing once. The rearrangement joins TRBV11-2 to TRBJ1-2; 8 bases match TRBD1. The specimen sequenced was PBMCs. This TCR was recovered from a man aged 35-49 years with head and neck cancer. The CDR3 is CASSSGGNYGYTF. DNA of the CDR3: TGTGCCAGCAGCTCAGGGGGCAACTATGGCTACACCTTC.